The T cell receptor (beta chain) under discussion was sequenced for a study of technical replicates of blood from several donors. Germline-derived CDR1 and CDR2 are MNHEY and SMNVEV (reference sequence). V was cut by 6 bases and J by 0 bases, with 17 bases left in between. This CDR3 comprises 16 residues. Assay used: immunoSEQ multiplex PCR; TCRdb lists only in-frame clones, some missing. The table lists 75,000 or so clones, around 94% of them singletons. The chain combines TRBV27 with TRBJ1-2; a weak D match, TRBD1 (6 bases). The sequence derives from a human donor in good health. The sequenced sample consisted of T cells isolated from PBMCs. This CDR3 is CASRPDIGGANYGYTF. CDR3 nucleotide sequence: TGTGCCAGCAGGCCAGACATAGGGGGGGCTAACTATGGCTACACCTTC.